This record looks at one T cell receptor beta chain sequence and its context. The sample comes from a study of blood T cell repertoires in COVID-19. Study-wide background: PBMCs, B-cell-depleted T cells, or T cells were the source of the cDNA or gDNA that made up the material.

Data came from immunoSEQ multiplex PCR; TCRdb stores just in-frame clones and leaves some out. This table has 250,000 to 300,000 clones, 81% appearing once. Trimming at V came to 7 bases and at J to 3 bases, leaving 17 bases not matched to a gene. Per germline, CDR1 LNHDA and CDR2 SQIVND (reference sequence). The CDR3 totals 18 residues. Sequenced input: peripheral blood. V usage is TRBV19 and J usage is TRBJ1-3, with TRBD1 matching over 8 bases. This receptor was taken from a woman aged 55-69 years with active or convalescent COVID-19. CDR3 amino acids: CASTPTGVPILIGNTIYF. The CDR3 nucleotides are TGTGCCAGTACCCCGACAGGGGTCCCTATACTAATTGGAAACACCATATATTTT.